This T cell receptor (beta chain) derives from a study of blood T cells in healthy people across ages. A second about 6 to 12 cycle PCR used barcoded and J-beta primers. A 12-random-nucleotide template-switch adaptor tagged each cDNA molecule. Via MiXCR, TCRdb re-called the 5' RACE reads, giving one row per CDR3 protein. This sample has about 1.1 million distinct CDR3 sequences; around two fifths occur once, and the top ten carry about an eighth. The germline V gene encodes CDR1 DFQATT and CDR2 SNEGSKA (reference sequence). The V gene lost 6 bases and the J gene lost 0 bases, with 11 bases spanning the gap. The CDR3 runs 13 residues. Concerning this clonotype: Its antigen is unidentified.

General study findings and limits: Observed TCR beta diversity per million T cells went down as age went up. This fall followed a roughly linear course with age.

The J gene is TRBJ1-1, the V gene TRBV20-1; D is uncertain. The TCR was taken from a young man in good health. Sequencing was done on a sample of blood. The CDR3 DNA follows: TGCAGTGCCACTGCGCGGATGAACACTGAAGCTTTCTTT. This encodes CSATARMNTEAFF.